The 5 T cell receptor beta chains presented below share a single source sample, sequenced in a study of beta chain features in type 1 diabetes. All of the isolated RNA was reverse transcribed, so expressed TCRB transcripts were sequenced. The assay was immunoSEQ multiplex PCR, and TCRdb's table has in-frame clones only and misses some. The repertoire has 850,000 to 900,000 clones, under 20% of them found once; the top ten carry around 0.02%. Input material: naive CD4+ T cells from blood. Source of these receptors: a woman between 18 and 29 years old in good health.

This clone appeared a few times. The CDR3 sequence is CASSLGTGVNTEAFF. The CDR3, as DNA: TGTGCCAGCAGCTTAGGGACAGGGGTGAACACTGAAGCTTTCTTT. The J gene is TRBJ1-1, the V gene TRBV7-6, with TRBD1 matching 9 bases. Trimming at V came to 1 base and at J to 0 bases, leaving 0 bases not matched to a gene. The CDR3 is made up of 15 amino acids. Germline V CDR1 and CDR2: SGHVS, FNYEAQ.

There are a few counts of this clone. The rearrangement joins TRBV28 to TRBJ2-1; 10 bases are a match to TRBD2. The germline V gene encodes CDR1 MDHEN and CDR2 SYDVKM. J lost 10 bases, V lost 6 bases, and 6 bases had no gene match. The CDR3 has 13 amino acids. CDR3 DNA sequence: TGTGCCAGCAGAGGACTAGCGGTGGGGGAGCAGTTCTTC. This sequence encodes CASRGLAVGEQFF.

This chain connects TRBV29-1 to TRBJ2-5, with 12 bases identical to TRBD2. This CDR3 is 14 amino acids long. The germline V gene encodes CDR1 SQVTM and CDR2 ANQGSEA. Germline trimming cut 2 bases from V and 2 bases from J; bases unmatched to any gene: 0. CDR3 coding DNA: TGCAGCGTTGAACTAGCGGGAGGGCAAGAGACCCAGTACTTC. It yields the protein CSVELAGGQETQYF.

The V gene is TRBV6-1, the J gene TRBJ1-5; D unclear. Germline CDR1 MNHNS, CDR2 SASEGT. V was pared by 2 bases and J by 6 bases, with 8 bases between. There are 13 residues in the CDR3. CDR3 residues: CASSELEGQPQHF. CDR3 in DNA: TGTGCCAGCAGTGAACTGGAAGGTCAGCCCCAGCATTTT.

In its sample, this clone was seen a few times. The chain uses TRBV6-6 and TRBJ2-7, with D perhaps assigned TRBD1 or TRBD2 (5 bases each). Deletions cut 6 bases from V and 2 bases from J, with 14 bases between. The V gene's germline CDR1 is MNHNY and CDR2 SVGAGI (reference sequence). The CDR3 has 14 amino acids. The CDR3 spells CASRSNQGPYEQYF. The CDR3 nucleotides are TGTGCCAGCAGGAGCAACCAGGGACCCTACGAGCAGTACTTC.